This T cell receptor beta chain is from a study of beta chain features in type 1 diabetes. This CDR3 region has 13 residues. Trimming shortened V by 5 bases and J by 4 bases, and 9 bases separated the two germline ends. CDR1 is MNHEY, CDR2 SVGAGI, per germline. Comment on this clone: The antigen remains unidentified. The same CDR3 is also encoded by other DNA sequences in this sample.

All of the isolated RNA was reverse transcribed, so expressed TCRB transcripts were sequenced. The method was immunoSEQ multiplex PCR; TCRdb's version includes in-frame clones alone and lacks a portion of them. The sample consists of about 340,000 clones, 7% to 10% of them appearing once. Findings of the study overall: Patients with type 1 diabetes carried fewer insertions and had more deletions at their VDJ junctions. TCRB CDR3 length was moderately but significantly reduced in all four CD4+ subsets of Type 1 diabetes patients.

Source material: central memory CD4+ T cells from blood. The chain is built from TRBV6-5 and TRBJ1-5; a weak D match, TRBD1 (5 bases). This clonotype was sampled from a man aged 30-40 years with type 1 diabetes. The CDR3 bases are TGTGCCAGCAGTCCAGACAGAAATCAGCCCCAGCATTTT. It encodes CASSPDRNQPQHF.